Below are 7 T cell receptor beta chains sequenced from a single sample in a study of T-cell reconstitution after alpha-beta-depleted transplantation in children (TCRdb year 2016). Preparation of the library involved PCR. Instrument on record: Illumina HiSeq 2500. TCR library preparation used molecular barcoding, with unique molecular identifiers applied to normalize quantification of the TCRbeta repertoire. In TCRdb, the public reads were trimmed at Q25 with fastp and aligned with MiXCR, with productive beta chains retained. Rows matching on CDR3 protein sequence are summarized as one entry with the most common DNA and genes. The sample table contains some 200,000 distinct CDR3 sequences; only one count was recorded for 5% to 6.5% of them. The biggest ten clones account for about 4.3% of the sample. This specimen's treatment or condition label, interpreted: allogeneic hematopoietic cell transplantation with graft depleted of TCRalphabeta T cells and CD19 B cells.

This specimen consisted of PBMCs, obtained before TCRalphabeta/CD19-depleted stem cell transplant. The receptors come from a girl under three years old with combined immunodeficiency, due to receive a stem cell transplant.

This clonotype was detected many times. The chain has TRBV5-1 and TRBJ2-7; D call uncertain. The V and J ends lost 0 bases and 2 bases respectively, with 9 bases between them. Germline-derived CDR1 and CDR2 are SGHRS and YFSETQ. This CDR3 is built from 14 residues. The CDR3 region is CASSLDMDTYEQYF. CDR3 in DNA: TGCGCCAGCAGCTTGGATATGGATACCTACGAGCAGTACTTC.

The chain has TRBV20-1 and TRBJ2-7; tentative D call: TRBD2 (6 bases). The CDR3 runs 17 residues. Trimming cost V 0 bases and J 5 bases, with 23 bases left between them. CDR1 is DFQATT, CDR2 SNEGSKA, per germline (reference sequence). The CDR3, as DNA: TGCAGTGCTAGAGACCCTTTGGAGGCGCGGGGAGCCCACGAGCAGTACTTC. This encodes CSARDPLEARGAHEQYF.

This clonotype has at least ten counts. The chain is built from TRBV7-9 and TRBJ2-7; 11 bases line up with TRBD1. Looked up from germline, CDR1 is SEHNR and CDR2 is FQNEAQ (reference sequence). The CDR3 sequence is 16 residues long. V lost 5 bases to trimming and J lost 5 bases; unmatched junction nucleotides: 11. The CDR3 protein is CASSPGLGTGGNEQYF. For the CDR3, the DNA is TGTGCCAGCAGCCCCGGACTCGGGACAGGGGGTAACGAGCAGTACTTC. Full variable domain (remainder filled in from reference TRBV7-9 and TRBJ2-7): DTGVSQNPRHKITKRGQNVTFRCDPISEHNRLYWYRQTLGQGPEFLTYFQNEAQLEKSRLLSDRFSAERPKGSFSTLEIQRTEQGDSAMYLCASSPGLGTGGNEQYFGPGTRLTVT.

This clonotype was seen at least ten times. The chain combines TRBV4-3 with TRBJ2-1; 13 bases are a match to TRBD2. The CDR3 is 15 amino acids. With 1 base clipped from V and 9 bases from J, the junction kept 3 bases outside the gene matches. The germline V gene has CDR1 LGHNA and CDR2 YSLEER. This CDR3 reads CASSQGRLAGGEQFF. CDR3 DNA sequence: TGCGCCAGCAGCCAAGGGCGACTAGCGGGAGGTGAGCAGTTCTTC.

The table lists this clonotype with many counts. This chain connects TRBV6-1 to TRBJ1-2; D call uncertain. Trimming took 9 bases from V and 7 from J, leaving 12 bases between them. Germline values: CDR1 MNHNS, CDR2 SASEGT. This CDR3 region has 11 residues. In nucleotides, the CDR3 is TGTGCCAGGTGCCCGGACGGTGGCTACACCTTC. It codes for CARCPDGGYTF.

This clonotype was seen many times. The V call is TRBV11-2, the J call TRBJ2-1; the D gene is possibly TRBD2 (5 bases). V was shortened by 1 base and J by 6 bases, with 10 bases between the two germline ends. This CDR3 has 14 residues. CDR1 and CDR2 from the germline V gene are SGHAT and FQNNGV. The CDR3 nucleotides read TGTGCCAGCAGCTTAGCCCCTAGCCGCAATGAGCAGTTCTTC. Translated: CASSLAPSRNEQFF.

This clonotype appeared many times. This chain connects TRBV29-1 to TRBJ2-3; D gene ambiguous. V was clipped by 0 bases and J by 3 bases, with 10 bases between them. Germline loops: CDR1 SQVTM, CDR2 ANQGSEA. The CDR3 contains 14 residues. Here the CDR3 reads CSVEDKGSTDTQYF. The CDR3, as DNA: TGCAGCGTTGAAGATAAGGGTTCAACAGATACGCAGTATTTT.